One and the same sample provided the 31 T cell receptor beta chains below, sequenced in a study of vaccination and CD4 T cells after COVID-19. No cognate antigen is known for these TCRs. Treatment of the sample: approximately nine-day PBMC culture with coronavirus spike peptide pools or control peptides (ViraFEST assay). Sequence data for DNA of cultured CD4+ T cells were generated by the Oncomine TCR Beta short-read assay. Using its own MiXCR run on the PCR reads, TCRdb lists one record per CDR3 protein. The sample yields 15,000 to 20,000 distinct CDR3 sequences, roughly 64% seen once. Sequenced input: CD4+ T cells from blood, cultured in vitro. The receptors here all came from a human donor who had recovered from COVID-19.

This sequence joins TRBV11-2 and TRBJ1-1, with TRBD1 identical over 7 bases. CDR3 length equals 13 residues. CDR1 and CDR2 (germline): SGHAT, FQNNGV. Unmatched junction bases numbered 5, after V lost 0 bases and J lost 10 bases. The CDR3 nucleotides read TGTGCCAGCAGCTTAGAAAGGGGGCGCAGAGCTTTCTTT. It is translated as CASSLERGRRAFF.

The chain combines TRBV2 with TRBJ2-5; 13 bases match TRBD2. Germline-derived CDR1 and CDR2 are SNHLY and FYNNEI. The V gene end was trimmed by 5 bases and the J gene end by 5 bases; junction bases not matched to a gene: 5. This CDR3 is built from 15 residues. This CDR3 reads CASSLGLAGVETQYF. The CDR3 DNA is TGTGCCAGCAGTCTCGGACTAGCGGGAGTCGAGACCCAGTACTTC.

This clonotype was observed a handful of times. V gene TRBV7-3 combines with J gene TRBJ1-1; unclear D gene. Germline loops: CDR1 SGHTA, CDR2 FQGTGA. The CDR3 runs 12 residues. Trimming shortened V by 6 bases and J by 6 bases, and 11 bases separated the two germline ends. The CDR3: CASRGRGAEAFF. In DNA, the CDR3 is TGTGCCAGCAGGGGGAGAGGAGCTGAAGCTTTCTTT.

The chain couples TRBV7-8 to TRBJ1-5; D gene ambiguous. The V and J ends lost 1 base and 4 bases respectively, with 14 bases between them. Germline V gene sequence: CDR1 SGHVS, CDR2 FQNEAQ. This CDR3 spans 16 amino acids. Written as DNA, the CDR3 is TGTGCCAGCAGCTTAGAGGCTGGCGCCCCGAATCAGCCCCAGCATTTT. This gives the protein CASSLEAGAPNQPQHF.

The chain has TRBV20-1 and TRBJ2-3; D unresolved. The ends were cut back, 5 bases at V and 6 bases at J, with 18 bases in the middle. From germline, CDR1 is DFQATT and CDR2 SNEGSKA (reference sequence). The CDR3 runs 14 residues. The CDR3 DNA follows: TGCAGTGCTCGAAGGGCCTTCCTGGCGGATACGCAGTATTTT. Its protein is CSARRAFLADTQYF.

The V and J genes are TRBV30 and TRBJ1-1; TRBD1 matches at 9 bases. The CDR3 runs to 13 residues. V lost 5 bases to trimming and J lost 6 bases; unmatched junction nucleotides: 7. Germline V gives CDR1 GTSNPN, CDR2 SVGIG (reference sequence). CDR3 in DNA: TGTGCCTGGTTGACAGGGGGGGGATCTGAAGCTTTCTTT. This sequence encodes CAWLTGGGSEAFF.

The CDR3 sequence is CASSQVSGRGSYNEQFF. The CDR3 DNA follows: TGTGCCAGCAGCCAAGTAAGCGGGAGGGGCTCCTACAATGAGCAGTTCTTC. J is TRBJ2-1 and V is TRBV4-2; 10 bases fit TRBD2. This CDR3 contains 17 residues. Germline assignment: CDR1 LGHNA and CDR2 YNFKEQ. The V segment lost 1 base and the J segment 0 bases; nucleotides outside the gene matches: 3.

V usage is TRBV24-1 and J usage is TRBJ2-1; TRBD2 matches 13 bases. The V segment lost 4 bases and the J segment 1 base; nucleotides outside the gene matches: 12. The length of the CDR3 is 20 residues. CDR1 is KGHDR, CDR2 SFDVKD, per germline. The CDR3 nucleotides read TGTGCCACCAGTGACGTAACCGGGACTAGCGGGATCGGTTCCTACAATGAGCAGTTCTTC. Translated, it gives CATSDVTGTSGIGSYNEQFF.

This clonotype has just one count. The rearrangement joins TRBV7-2 to TRBJ1-6; D unclear. This CDR3 is built from 14 residues. Germline CDR1 and CDR2: SGHTA and FQGNSA. V gave up 5 bases and J gave up 5 bases, with 10 bases separating them. The chain's CDR3 is CASSRVFDNSPLHF. The CDR3 DNA follows: TGTGCCAGCAGCAGAGTCTTTGATAATTCACCCCTCCACTTT.

The rearrangement links TRBV24-1 to TRBJ2-4, with D possibly being TRBD1 (8 bases). V lost 4 bases and J 8 bases, leaving 17 bases between the germline ends. Germline V lookup: CDR1 KGHDR, CDR2 SFDVKD. The CDR3 covers 15 residues. For the CDR3, the DNA is TGTGCCACCAGTGAATCAGGGGGCGCGGGAGACATTCAGTACTTC. Translation gives CATSESGGAGDIQYF.

The chain is built from TRBV19 and TRBJ2-7; D gene unclear. The V end was cut by 4 bases, the J end by 2 bases, with 6 bases between. Germline lookup yields CDR1 LNHDA and CDR2 SQIVND (reference sequence). The CDR3 runs 12 residues. The CDR3 protein is CASSRNTYEQYF. The CDR3 DNA is TGTGCCAGTAGTAGGAATACCTACGAGCAGTACTTC. The whole variable domain, filled in from reference TRBV19 and TRBJ2-7, reads DGGITQSPKYLFRKEGQNVTLSCEQNLNHDAMYWYRQDPGQGLRLIYYSQIVNDFQKGDIAEGYSVSREKKESFPLTVTSAQKNPTAFYLCASSRNTYEQYFGPGTRLTVT.

This rearrangement joins TRBV30 to TRBJ2-1; 11 positions agree with TRBD2. Germline loops: CDR1 GTSNPN, CDR2 SVGIG (reference sequence). The CDR3 loop spans 14 amino acids. The junction had 1 base not matched to a gene; V was cut back by 3 bases and J by 3 bases. In nucleotides, the CDR3 is TGTGCCTGGAGCGGGACTAGCGGCTACAATGAGCAGTTCTTC. This translates into CAWSGTSGYNEQFF.

This clonotype came up a few times. This chain connects TRBV7-9 to TRBJ1-4; 7 bases align to TRBD1. J gave up 10 bases and V 3 bases, and 5 bases lay outside the gene matches. The CDR3 length is 13 residues. CDR1 SEHNR and CDR2 FQNEAQ come from the germline V gene (reference sequence). CDR3 sequence: CASSLTRTGKLFF. CDR3 sequence (DNA): TGTGCCAGCAGCTTGACACGGACAGGAAAACTGTTTTTT.

This chain uses TRBV5-3 with TRBJ1-2, with 12 nucleotides matching TRBD1. TRBV5-3 is recorded as an ORF, its role being uncertain. With 8 bases clipped from V and 8 bases from J, the junction kept 13 bases outside the gene matches. The CDR3 has 15 amino acids. This chain's CDR3 is CASSGQGALWSGYTF. CDR3 coding DNA: TGTGCCAGCTCGGGACAGGGGGCGCTTTGGTCCGGCTACACCTTC.

V usage is TRBV20-1 and J usage is TRBJ2-3; 11 nucleotides agree with TRBD2. The CDR3 consists of 14 residues. Germline CDR1 is DFQATT and CDR2 is SNEGSKA (reference sequence). The V gene end was trimmed by 5 bases and the J gene end by 4 bases; junction bases not matched to a gene: 5. The CDR3 DNA is TGCAGTGCTGTGACTAGCGGGAACCCAGATACGCAGTATTTT. It encodes CSAVTSGNPDTQYF.

This rearrangement joins TRBV11-3 to TRBJ2-1; 10 bases line up with TRBD2. From germline, CDR1 is SGHNT and CDR2 YENEEA. Trimming at V came to 5 bases and at J to 4 bases, leaving 5 bases not matched to a gene. The CDR3 is 15 residues long. The DNA for the CDR3 is TGTGCCAGCAGCGTGGGACTAGCGACGTACAATGAGCAGTTCTTC. It yields the protein CASSVGLATYNEQFF.

V usage is TRBV5-4 and J usage is TRBJ2-1, with 7 bases aligning to TRBD2. The germline gives CDR1 SGHNT, CDR2 YYREEE (reference sequence). The CDR3 extends over 14 amino acids. With 3 bases clipped from V and 5 bases from J, the junction kept 5 bases outside the gene matches. The CDR3 reads CASSSRTRNNEQFF. Here the CDR3 DNA reads TGTGCCAGCAGCTCTAGGACTAGGAACAATGAGCAGTTCTTC.

V is TRBV10-3 and J is TRBJ1-5, with D uncertain. Trimming shortened V by 3 bases and J by 0 bases, and 9 bases separated the two germline ends. Per germline, CDR1 ENHRY and CDR2 SYGVKD. The CDR3 is 15 amino acids. DNA for the CDR3: TGTGCCATCAGTGACCCTGGGTTTAGCAATCAGCCCCAGCATTTT. Its protein is CAISDPGFSNQPQHF.

The chain uses TRBV6-5 and TRBJ2-2; D is possibly TRBD2 (6 bases). Trimming left V 0 bases short and J 5 bases short, with 10 bases between. Germline V gene sequence: CDR1 MNHEY, CDR2 SVGAGI. The CDR3 runs 15 residues. The CDR3 nucleotides read TGTGCCAGCAGTTACTCATGGGGGGAGACCGGGGAGCTGTTTTTT. Its translation: CASSYSWGETGELFF.

This chain joins TRBV11-1 and TRBJ2-2; D call uncertain. The V end was cut by 7 bases, the J end by 6 bases, with 24 bases between. The CDR3 loop spans 17 amino acids. CDR1 and CDR2 from the germline V gene are SGHAT and FQDESV (reference sequence). This CDR3 is CASTRTLVAQSPGELFF. CDR3 DNA: TGTGCCAGCACGCGGACGCTAGTCGCACAGAGTCCCGGGGAGCTGTTTTTT.

The CDR3 DNA sequence: TGTGCCAGCAGCGGTCCGATATACAGGGGTGGAGGTAGAAAACTGTTTTTT. Translating gives CASSGPIYRGGGRKLFF. The J gene is TRBJ1-4, the V gene TRBV7-6; 7 bases are shared with TRBD1. Germline lookup yields CDR1 SGHVS and CDR2 FNYEAQ. The V and J ends lost 5 bases and 10 bases, in that order; junction bases with no gene match: 19. The CDR3 extends over 17 amino acids. The full variable domain, completed using reference TRBV7-6 and TRBJ1-4, is GAGVSQSPRYKVTKRGQDVALRCDPISGHVSLYWYRQALGQGPEFLTYFNYEAQQDKSGLPNDRFSAERPEGSISTLTIQRTEQRDSAMYRCASSGPIYRGGGRKLFFGSGTQLSVL.

The table lists this clonotype with a count of one. The chain carries TRBV7-8 and TRBJ1-2; the match to TRBD1 covers 9 bases. CDR3 length equals 16 residues. Germline lookup yields CDR1 SGHVS and CDR2 FQNEAQ. The V segment lost 1 base and the J segment 4 bases; nucleotides outside the gene matches: 7. CDR3 loop: CASSLVQGQGGYGYTF. DNA for the CDR3: TGTGCCAGCAGCTTAGTGCAGGGACAGGGAGGCTATGGCTACACCTTC.

The chain combines TRBV7-9 with TRBJ1-1; 8 bases match TRBD1. With 5 bases clipped from V and 1 base from J, the junction kept 15 bases outside the gene matches. The CDR3 sequence is 18 residues long. Germline CDR1 reads SEHNR; CDR2 reads FQNEAQ (reference sequence). CDR3 sequence reads: CASSPGPLTGAPNTEAFF. CDR3 coding DNA: TGTGCCAGCAGCCCGGGGCCCCTGACAGGGGCCCCGAACACTGAAGCTTTCTTT.

V usage is TRBV6-5 and J usage is TRBJ1-2, with a possible D match to TRBD1 (5 bases). CDR1 and CDR2 from the germline V gene are MNHEY and SVGAGI. There are 19 residues in the CDR3. The V and J ends lost 0 bases and 2 bases respectively, with 22 bases between them. The DNA for the CDR3 is TGTGCCAGCAGTTACTCCCAGGGTGGAGTAGGATCGATAAACTATGGCTACACCTTC. This codes for CASSYSQGGVGSINYGYTF.

This clonotype was picked up a small number of times. The chain couples TRBV20-1 to TRBJ1-1; D remains ambiguous. The V end lost 8 bases, the J end lost 1 base, and 17 bases lay between the germline ends. The germline gives CDR1 DFQATT, CDR2 SNEGSKA (reference sequence). The CDR3 runs to 14 residues. The chain's CDR3 is CSSTPRGGNTEAFF. CDR3 coding DNA: TGCAGTTCCACCCCAAGAGGCGGGAACACTGAAGCTTTCTTT.

The J gene is TRBJ2-5, the V gene TRBV10-3; TRBD2 aligns across 7 bases. Germline V CDR1 and CDR2: ENHRY, SYGVKD. J lost 0 bases, V lost 3 bases, and 1 base had no gene match. The CDR3 runs 14 residues. The CDR3 region is CAISDGLDQETQYF. The DNA of the CDR3 is TGTGCCATCAGTGACGGACTAGACCAAGAGACCCAGTACTTC.

The V call is TRBV20-1, the J call TRBJ2-7; no firm D call. Germline values: CDR1 DFQATT, CDR2 SNEGSKA (reference sequence). V lost 4 bases, J lost 5 bases, and 12 bases lay in between. This CDR3 spans 12 amino acids. In DNA, the CDR3 is TGCAGTGCTATTCGGAGCATCCACGAGCAGTACTTC. It is translated as CSAIRSIHEQYF.

CDR3 in amino acids: CSANGGGLSTQPQHF. CDR3 nucleotides: TGCAGTGCCAATGGGGGAGGGTTGTCGACTCAGCCCCAGCATTTT. The V call is TRBV20-1, the J call TRBJ1-5, with a weak D call TRBD1 (5 bases). This CDR3 is built from 15 residues. The germline V gene encodes CDR1 DFQATT and CDR2 SNEGSKA (reference sequence). V was clipped by 6 bases and J by 6 bases, with 21 bases between them.

This rearrangement joins TRBV5-4 to TRBJ1-1, with D perhaps matching TRBD1 (5 bases). Germline V gene data show CDR1 as SGHNT and CDR2 as YYREEE (reference sequence). The CDR3 is 14 amino acids. V lost 6 bases and J 1 base, leaving 13 bases between the germline ends. The CDR3 region has the DNA TGTGCCAGCACCGAAGGGACCCGGAACACTGAAGCTTTCTTT. It specifies CASTEGTRNTEAFF.

The rearrangement joins TRBV19 to TRBJ2-3; the D is unclear. The CDR3 runs to 12 residues. V lost 2 bases, J lost 3 bases, and 3 bases lay in between. The germline CDR1 and CDR2 sequences are LNHDA and SQIVND (reference sequence). The CDR3 spells CASSIRTDTQYF. CDR3 sequence (DNA): TGTGCCAGTAGTATAAGGACAGATACGCAGTATTTT.

The chain employs TRBV7-2 and TRBJ1-1, with 8 nucleotides matching TRBD1. The CDR3 is made up of 15 amino acids. Germline V gene lookup returns CDR1 SGHTA and CDR2 FQGNSA. J lost 0 bases, V lost 7 bases, and 7 bases had no gene match. For the CDR3, the DNA is TGTGCCAGCACAAATGGACAGGGAATGAACACTGAAGCTTTCTTT. It yields the protein CASTNGQGMNTEAFF.